The TCR beta chain described here comes from a study of beta chain features in type 1 diabetes. TCRB transcripts that were expressed got sequenced, as all of the isolated RNA had been reverse transcribed. Method: immunoSEQ multiplex PCR; TCRdb's copy keeps in-frame clones and lacks some. The data hold hundreds of thousands of clones, with 25% to 35% observed a single time. This CDR3 contains 13 residues. CDR1 is SQVTM and CDR2 is ANQGSEA in the germline V gene. Deletions cut 6 bases from V and 4 bases from J, with 14 bases between. In its sample, this clone was seen a few times. The chain combines TRBV29-1 with TRBJ2-3; tentative D call: TRBD1 (6 bases). What was sequenced was naive CD4+ T cells from blood. The sequence came from a man aged 18 to 30 in good health. The CDR3 sequence is CSVEGVLADTQYF. DNA for the CDR3: TGCAGCGTCGAGGGGGTTCTCGCAGATACGCAGTATTTT.